This T cell receptor beta chain was retrieved from a study of patients and donors after allogeneic stem cell transplantation. Each CDR3 protein is one row after TCRdb ran MiXCR on the RT-PCR reads. The table has about 200,000 distinct CDR3 sequences, less than 45% seen once. The CDR3 length is 10 residues. Germline CDR1 and CDR2: MNHEY and SMNVEV (reference sequence). Between the trimmed V and J ends, which lost 8 bases and 3 bases, there was a span of 4 bases. This receptor was taken from a human donor who was either an allogeneic HSCT recipient or a stem cell or donor lymphocyte infusion donor (not recorded which). It is not recorded whose cells these are; they may come from a transplant donor. This chain links TRBV27 with TRBJ1-1; D is ambiguous. Sequenced sample: blood, either unsorted or a sorted T cell fraction (not recorded which). In DNA, the CDR3 is TGTGCCAGCGGGTACACTGAAGCTTTCTTT. This translates into CASGYTEAFF.